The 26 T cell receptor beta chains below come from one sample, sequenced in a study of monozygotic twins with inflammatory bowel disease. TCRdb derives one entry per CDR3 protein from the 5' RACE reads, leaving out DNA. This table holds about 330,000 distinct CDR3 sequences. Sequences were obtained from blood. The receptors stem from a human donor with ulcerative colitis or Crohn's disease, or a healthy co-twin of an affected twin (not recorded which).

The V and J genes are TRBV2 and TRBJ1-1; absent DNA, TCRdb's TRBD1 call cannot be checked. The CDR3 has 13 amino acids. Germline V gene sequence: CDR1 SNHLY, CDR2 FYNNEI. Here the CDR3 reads CASSQQGSTEAFF. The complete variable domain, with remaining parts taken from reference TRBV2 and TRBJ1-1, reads EPEVTQTPSHQVTQMGQEVILRCVPISNHLYFYWYRQILGQKVEFLVSFYNNEISEKSEIFDDQFSVERPDGSNFTLKIRSTKLEDSAMYFCASSQQGSTEAFFGQGTRLTVV.

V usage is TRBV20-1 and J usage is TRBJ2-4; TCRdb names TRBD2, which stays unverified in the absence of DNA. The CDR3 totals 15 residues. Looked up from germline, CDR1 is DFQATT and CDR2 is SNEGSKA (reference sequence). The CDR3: CSALAGGPGKNIQYF.

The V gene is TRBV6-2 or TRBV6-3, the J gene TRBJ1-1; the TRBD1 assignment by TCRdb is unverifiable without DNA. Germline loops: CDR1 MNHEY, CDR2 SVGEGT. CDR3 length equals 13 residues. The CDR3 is CASRKADTLEAFF.

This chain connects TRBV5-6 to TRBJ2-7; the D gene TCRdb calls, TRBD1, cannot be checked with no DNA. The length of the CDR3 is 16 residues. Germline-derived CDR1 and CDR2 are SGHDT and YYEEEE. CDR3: CASSRTGQALPYEQYF.

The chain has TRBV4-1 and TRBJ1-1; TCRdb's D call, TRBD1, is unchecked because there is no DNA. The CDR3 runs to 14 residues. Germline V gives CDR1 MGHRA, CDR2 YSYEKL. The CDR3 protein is CASSQDPENTEAFF.

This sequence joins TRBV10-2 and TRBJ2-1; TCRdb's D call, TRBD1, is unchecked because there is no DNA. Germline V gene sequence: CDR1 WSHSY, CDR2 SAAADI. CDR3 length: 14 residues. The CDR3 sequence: CASSGREYYNEQFF.

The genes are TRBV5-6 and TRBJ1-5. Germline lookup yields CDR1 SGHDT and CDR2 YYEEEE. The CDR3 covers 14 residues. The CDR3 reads CASSWGQSSQPQHF.

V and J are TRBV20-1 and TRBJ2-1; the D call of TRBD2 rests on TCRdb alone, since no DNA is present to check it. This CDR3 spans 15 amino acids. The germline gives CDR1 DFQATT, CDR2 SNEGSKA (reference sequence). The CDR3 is CSARSPGTSGNEQFF.

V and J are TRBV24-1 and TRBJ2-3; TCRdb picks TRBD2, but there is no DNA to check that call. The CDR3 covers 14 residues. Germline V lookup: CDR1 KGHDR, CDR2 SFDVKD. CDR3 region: CATSWTRASDTQYF.

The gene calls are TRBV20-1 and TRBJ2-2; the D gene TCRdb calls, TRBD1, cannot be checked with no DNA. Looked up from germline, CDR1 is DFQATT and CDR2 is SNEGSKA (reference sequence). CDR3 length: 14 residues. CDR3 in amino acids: CSARIGQNTGELFF.

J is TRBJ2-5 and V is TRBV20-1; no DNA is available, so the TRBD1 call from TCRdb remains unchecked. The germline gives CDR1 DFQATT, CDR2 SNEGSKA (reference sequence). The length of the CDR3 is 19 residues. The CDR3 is CSARASRDKSGAARETQYF.

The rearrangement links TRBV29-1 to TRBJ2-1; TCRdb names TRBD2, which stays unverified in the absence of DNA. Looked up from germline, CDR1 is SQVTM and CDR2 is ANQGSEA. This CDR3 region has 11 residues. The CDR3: CSATLGEARFF.

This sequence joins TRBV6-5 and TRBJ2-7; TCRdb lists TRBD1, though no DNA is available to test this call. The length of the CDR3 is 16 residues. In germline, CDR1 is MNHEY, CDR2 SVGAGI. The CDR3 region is CASSYERGGGVYEQYF.

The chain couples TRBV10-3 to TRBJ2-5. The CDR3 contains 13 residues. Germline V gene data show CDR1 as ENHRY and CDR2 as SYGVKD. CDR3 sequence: CAISEGDQETQYF.

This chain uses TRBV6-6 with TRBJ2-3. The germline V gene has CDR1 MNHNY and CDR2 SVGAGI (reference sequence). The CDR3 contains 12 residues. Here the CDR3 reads CASSSVTDTQYF.

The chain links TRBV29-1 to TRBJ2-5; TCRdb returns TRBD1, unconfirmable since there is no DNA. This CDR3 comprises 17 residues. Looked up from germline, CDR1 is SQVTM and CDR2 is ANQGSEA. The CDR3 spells CSVPGILGVGQKETQYF.

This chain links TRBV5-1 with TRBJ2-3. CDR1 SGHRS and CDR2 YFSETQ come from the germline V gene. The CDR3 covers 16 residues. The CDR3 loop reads CASSLARPLGTDTQYF. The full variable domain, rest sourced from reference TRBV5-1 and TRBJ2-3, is KAGVTQTPRYLIKTRGQQVTLSCSPISGHRSVSWYQQTPGQGLQFLFEYFSETQRNKGNFPGRFSGRQFSNSRSEMNVSTLELGDSALYLCASSLARPLGTDTQYFGPGTRLTVL.

CDR3 protein: CASSFGSEQFF. V and J are TRBV28 and TRBJ2-1. CDR1 is MDHEN and CDR2 is SYDVKM in the germline V gene. CDR3 length equals 11 residues.

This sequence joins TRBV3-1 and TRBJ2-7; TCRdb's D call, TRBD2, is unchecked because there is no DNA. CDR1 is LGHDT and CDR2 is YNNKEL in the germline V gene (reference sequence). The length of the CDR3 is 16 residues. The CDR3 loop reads CASSQEWASASYEQYF.

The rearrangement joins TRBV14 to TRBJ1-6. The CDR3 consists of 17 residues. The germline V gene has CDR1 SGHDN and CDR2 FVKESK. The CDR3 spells CASSQSYVGPKGSPLHF.

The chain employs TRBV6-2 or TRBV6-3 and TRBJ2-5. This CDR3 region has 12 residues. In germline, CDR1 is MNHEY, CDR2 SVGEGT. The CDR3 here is CASSYSQETQYF.

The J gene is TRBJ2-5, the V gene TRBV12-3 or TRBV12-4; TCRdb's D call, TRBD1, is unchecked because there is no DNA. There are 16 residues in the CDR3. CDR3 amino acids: CASRTSTGGGQETQYF.

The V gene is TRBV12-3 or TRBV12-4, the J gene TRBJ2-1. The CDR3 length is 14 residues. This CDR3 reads CASSLYASYNEQFF.

The CDR3 protein is CASSLARGNSYEQYF. The genes are TRBV7-3 and TRBJ2-7. Germline CDR1 SGHTA, CDR2 FQGTGA. The CDR3 totals 15 residues. The full variable domain, rest sourced from reference TRBV7-3 and TRBJ2-7, is GAGVSQTPSNKVTEKGKYVELRCDPISGHTALYWYRQSLGQGPEFLIYFQGTGAADDSGLPNDRFFAVRPEGSVSTLKIQRTERGDSAVYLCASSLARGNSYEQYFGPGTRLTVT.

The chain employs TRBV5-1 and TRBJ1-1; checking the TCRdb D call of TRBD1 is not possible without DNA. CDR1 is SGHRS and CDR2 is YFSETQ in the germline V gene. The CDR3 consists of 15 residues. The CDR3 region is CAISMNGGGNTEAFF. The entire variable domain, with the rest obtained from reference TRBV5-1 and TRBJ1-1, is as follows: KAGVTQTPRYLIKTRGQQVTLSCSPISGHRSVSWYQQTPGQGLQFLFEYFSETQRNKGNFPGRFSGRQFSNSRSEMNVSTLELGDSALYLCAISMNGGGNTEAFFGQGTRLTVV.

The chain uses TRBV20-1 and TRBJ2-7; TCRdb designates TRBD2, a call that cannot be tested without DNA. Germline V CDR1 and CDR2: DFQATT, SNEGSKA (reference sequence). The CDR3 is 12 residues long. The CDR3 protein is CSAKGQDYEQYF.